What follows describes a single T cell receptor (beta chain). What it binds is not known. This CDR3 comprises 12 residues. The V and J ends lost 0 bases and 9 bases respectively, with 8 bases between them. Per the germline V gene, CDR1 is GTSNPN and CDR2 is SVGIG (reference sequence). This record belongs to a study of shared clonotypes between healthy human individuals. The data were produced by immunoSEQ multiplex PCR, yet TCRdb's version contains in-frame clones alone and is incomplete. The data hold about 1,800,000 clones, with about 94% observed a single time. CD45RO-negative, CCR7-selected cells formed the naive CD8 fraction, which excluded terminally differentiated effector memory CD45RA+ cells. Notes on the study in general: Among donors, the sharing of clonotypes was expected to be influenced by sequencing depth.

This clonotype was sampled from a man younger than 35 in good health. Sample: naive CD8+ T cells sorted from blood. The genes are TRBV30 and TRBJ2-2; D not resolved. The CDR3 DNA reads as TGTGCCTGGAGTGTTTTTACCCGGGAGCTGTTTTTT. This translates into CAWSVFTRELFF.